These 3 T cell receptor beta chains came from one sample sequenced in a study of tumor-infiltrating lymphocytes in primary liver carcinoma. Without any cell sorting, about 20-32 mg of bulk tissue yielded co-extracted RNA and DNA. The template, approximately 500 ng total RNA, yielded TCR beta cDNA made with a constant-region primer. For TCR beta, libraries were produced by three nested multiplex PCR rounds using slightly modified ARM-PCR. The first two PCR rounds used TRBV1-TRBV30 primers with a Cbeta primer, around 10 cycles each. TCRdb re-called the multiplex PCR reads with MiXCR, one entry per CDR3 protein. In the table there are about 210,000 distinct CDR3 sequences, around four fifths of which are singletons. The sample was tumor tissue from primary liver carcinoma. The receptors originated from a man aged 40-49 years with primary liver carcinoma and hepatitis B virus infection.

Worth noting for this clonotype: A junction end diverges from the germline sequence, so it may reflect a read error. The V gene is TRBV11-2, the J gene TRBJ2-3; 7 nucleotides align to TRBD2. The CDR3 sequence is 17 residues long. Germline loops: CDR1 SGHAT, CDR2 FQNNGV. CDR3 in DNA: TGTACCAGCAGCTTAGATCCGAGGGAGACTAGCACAGACACGCAGTATTTT. Protein product: CTSSLDPRETSTDTQYF.

This clonotype was detected ten times or more. The genes are TRBV7-9 and TRBJ1-3; the D is unclear. CDR3 length: 15 residues. V was shortened by 1 base and J by 0 bases, with 7 bases between the two germline ends. Germline V lookup: CDR1 SEHNR, CDR2 FQNEAQ (reference sequence). The CDR3 region is CASSLDSHSGNTIYF. The DNA for the CDR3 is TGTGCCAGCAGCTTAGACAGCCACTCTGGAAACACCATATATTTT.

Comments on this clonotype: The CDR3 end shows no conserved phenylalanine or tryptophan, and so a read error is likely. The DNA is left out, because the CDR3 cannot be placed on it with certainty; the CDR3 is given as TCRdb lists it. The rearrangement joins TRBV11-2 to TRBJ1-6; the D call in the table, TRBD1, was not verified against the DNA. The V gene's germline CDR1 is SGHAT and CDR2 FQNNGV. Inclusive of both ends, the CDR3 amounts to 16 amino acids. This CDR3 is CASSLGDDGYNSPFHL.